This is a list of T cell receptor beta chains from one sample in a study of T-cell reconstitution after alpha-beta-depleted transplantation in children. TCRdb re-called the PCR reads with MiXCR, one entry per CDR3 protein. The sample lists 330,000 or so distinct CDR3 sequences, approximately 10% seen once, with 2.4% in the top ten. Sequencing was performed on PBMCs from the stem cell graft donor, taken from the stem cell graft. The receptors shown here come from a human donor who donated a stem cell graft to a child with acute lymphoblastic leukemia. CDR3s include the opening cysteine and the closing phenylalanine or tryptophan. The order of the fields is J gene, CDR3 length, clone size, V gene, D gene, CDR3 DNA, CDR3 protein. D genes are given only for firm matches. Only some rows state a clone size, as once, few, many or a class for expanded clones.

TRBJ1-2 | 13 | many | TRBV3-1 | - | TGTGCCAGCAGCCCTGATCTTAACTATGGCTACACCTTC | CASSPDLNYGYTF
TRBJ1-6 | 15 | many | TRBV20-1 | TRBD1 | TGCAGTGCTAGTGAAGACAGGGCCCCGGGTTCACCCCTCCACTTT | CSASEDRAPGSPLHF
TRBJ2-7 | 13 | - | TRBV20-1 | TRBD2 | TGCAGTGCTAGGACTAGCGCACACTACGAGCAGTACTTC | CSARTSAHYEQYF
TRBJ1-1 | 14 | few | TRBV4-3 | TRBD1 | TGCGCCAGCAGCCTCGACAGGGCCTCCACTGAAGCTTTCTTT | CASSLDRASTEAFF
TRBJ2-1 | 16 | - | TRBV7-9 | TRBD2 | TGTGCCAGCAGCCCACAAACCCCCGGACTAGTAGGTGAGCAGTTCTTC | CASSPQTPGLVGEQFF
TRBJ2-1 | 11 | many | TRBV10-3 | - | TGTGCCATCAGTGGTGACAATGAGCAGTTCTTC | CAISGDNEQFF
TRBJ2-7 | 20 | - | TRBV29-1 | TRBD1 | TGCAGCGTTGAAGATGGGACTCGGGACAGGGCCCGACTGGGTCCTTACGAGCAGTACTTC | CSVEDGTRDRARLGPYEQYF
TRBJ1-1 | 14 | many | TRBV5-1 | - | TGCGCCAGCAGCTTGGACAGATTGAACACTGAAGCTTTCTTT | CASSLDRLNTEAFF
TRBJ2-4 | 15 | - | TRBV9 | - | TGTGCCAGCAGCGTAGAAGGGGGAAGGCAAAACATTCAGTACTTC | CASSVEGGRQNIQYF
TRBJ1-1 | 13 | many | TRBV4-2 | - | TGTGCCAGCAGCCCCGACCGAGTCACTGAAGCTTTCTTT | CASSPDRVTEAFF
TRBJ2-1 | 16 | - | TRBV11-2 | - | TGTGCCAGCAGCTTAGAGGGATCCAGCTCCTACAATGAGCAGTTCTTC | CASSLEGSSSYNEQFF
TRBJ1-1 | 14 | - | TRBV9 | TRBD1 | TGTGCCAGCAGCGTAGGGGACAGGGGGCGTGAAGCTTTCTTT | CASSVGDRGREAFF